These 10 T cell receptor beta chains came from one sample sequenced in a study of shared clonotypes between healthy human individuals (dated by TCRdb to the early 2020s). CD8 naive samples consisted of CD45RO-negative cells that were positively selected for CCR7, yielding a CD45RA+CCR7+ population without TemRA cells. The library came from the immunoSEQ multiplex PCR assay. Here the immuneACCESS table is served through TCRdb, limited to in-frame sequences with V and J called. Missing clones are a known gap in these copies; in checked studies unresolved V genes cover under half, and the rest lacks a known reason. Within this sample are about 2.2 million clones, with roughly 93% of them counted one time only. Less than 2% of the sample comes from the top ten. Sequenced: naive CD8+ T cells from PBMCs. Reading the label with the study, this specimen's cell subset or site is: CD45RA+CCR7+. These receptors originate from a man between 18 and 29 years old in good health. Some clones in this sample may be carry-over from other donors' samples.

This chain uses TRBV7-3 with TRBJ2-2; 7 bases are shared with TRBD2. Germline-derived CDR1 and CDR2 are SGHTA and FQGTGA. This CDR3 is built from 16 residues. The V segment lost 1 base and the J segment 5 bases; nucleotides outside the gene matches: 7. The CDR3 DNA is TGTGCCAGCAGCTTAATGGGCGGGAGACATACCGGGGAGCTGTTTTTT. The encoded protein is CASSLMGGRHTGELFF.

The gene calls are TRBV2 and TRBJ2-1; the D gene is possibly TRBD2 (5 bases). V was pared by 4 bases and J by 0 bases, with 10 bases between. CDR1 is SNHLY, CDR2 FYNNEI, per germline. This CDR3 has 15 residues. CDR3 region: CASSGGPGSYNEQFF. The CDR3 DNA reads as TGTGCCAGCAGTGGAGGGCCCGGCTCCTACAATGAGCAGTTCTTC.

This chain connects TRBV7-9 to TRBJ2-1; D may be TRBD1 or TRBD2 (5 bases each). Deletions cut 3 bases from V and 2 bases from J, with 8 bases between. Germline V gene data show CDR1 as SEHNR and CDR2 as FQNEAQ (reference sequence). The CDR3 loop spans 14 amino acids. The CDR3 here is CASSFGTAYNEQFF. The CDR3 nucleotides are TGTGCCAGCAGCTTCGGGACGGCCTACAATGAGCAGTTCTTC.

This sequence joins TRBV7-9 and TRBJ2-1; D might be TRBD2 (5 bases). This CDR3 spans 11 amino acids. Germline values: CDR1 SEHNR, CDR2 FQNEAQ (reference sequence). The CDR3 bases are TGTGTAGGCAGCGGAACCAATGAGCAGTTCTTC. It yields the protein CVGSGTNEQFF.

The J gene is TRBJ1-1, the V gene TRBV29-1; D possibly corresponds to TRBD1 (5 bases). The CDR3 is 16 residues long. Trimming took 6 bases from V and 5 from J, leaving 25 bases between them. Germline CDR1 reads SQVTM; CDR2 reads ANQGSEA. The CDR3 bases are TGCAGCGTCACACCCCCGTCGAGGCAGGGAGGGACTGAAGCTTTCTTT. Its protein product is CSVTPPSRQGGTEAFF.

This clone was recorded a few times. J is TRBJ1-1 and V is TRBV9; weak D call: TRBD1 (5 bases). Germline V gives CDR1 SGDLS, CDR2 YYNGEE. The CDR3 is made up of 13 amino acids. Trimming cost V 1 base and J 4 bases, with 8 bases left between them. CDR3 amino acids: CASSVSGSTEAFF. The CDR3 nucleotides read TGTGCCAGCAGCGTATCAGGGAGCACTGAAGCTTTCTTT.

V and J are TRBV19 and TRBJ1-2, with D possibly being TRBD1 (5 bases). Trimming cost V 1 base and J 2 bases, with 14 bases left between them. Germline assignment: CDR1 LNHDA and CDR2 SQIVND (reference sequence). There are 16 residues in the CDR3. The CDR3 nucleotides are TGTGCCAGTAGTATAGCTCGGCCAGGGTCCAACTATGGCTACACCTTC. The encoded protein is CASSIARPGSNYGYTF.

The chain employs TRBV6-5 and TRBJ1-5; 8 nucleotides align to TRBD1. V lost 1 base, J lost 6 bases, and 8 bases stayed unmatched. CDR3 size: 16 residues. Germline V gene sequence: CDR1 MNHEY, CDR2 SVGAGI. The CDR3 DNA is TGTGCCAGCAGTTACTTGAATCAGGGGGCGGGTCAGCCCCAGCATTTT. Encoded protein: CASSYLNQGAGQPQHF.

The chain combines TRBV4-1 with TRBJ1-4, with a weak D call TRBD1 (5 bases). Trimming removed 4 bases at V and 7 bases at J, with 16 bases between. Germline V CDR1 and CDR2: MGHRA, YSYEKL. The length of the CDR3 is 15 residues. In nucleotides, the CDR3 is TGCGCCAGCAGCCGGCCGACAGACCACGCTGAAAAACTGTTTTTT. Its protein product is CASSRPTDHAEKLFF.

The rearrangement joins TRBV13 to TRBJ1-1; possibly TRBD1 for D (6 bases). CDR3 length equals 15 residues. Germline assignment: CDR1 PRHDT and CDR2 FYEKMQ (reference sequence). V was trimmed by 5 bases and J by 4 bases, leaving 17 bases between them. This CDR3 is CASSPQRRTATEAFF. The CDR3 coding sequence is TGTGCCAGCAGCCCCCAAAGGAGGACAGCCACTGAAGCTTTCTTT.